This TCR beta chain stems from a study of CD8+ T cells in alopecia areata. Study summary: Tofacitinib therapy lasting 6 to 18 months was followed by 6 months off drug.

Treatment meaning: oral pan-JAK inhibitor, 5-10 mg twice daily. The germline V and J ends were trimmed by 2 bases and 10 bases, with 12 bases remaining between them. Germline CDR1 MGHDK, CDR2 SYGVNS. The CDR3 covers 14 residues. The sample holds a few counts of this clone. Its antigen is not identified. Notes on the study in general: Scalp sequencing also captures normal skin's resident alphabeta T cells.

The authors extracted RNA and reverse transcribed it into cDNA as the sequencing template. This table comes from immunoSEQ multiplex PCR, and its TCRdb copy is limited to in-frame clones, with some not included. The sample has some 220,000 clones; approximately 57% are singletons. The source of this sequence is a human donor with alopecia areata. The chain employs TRBV25-1 and TRBJ1-6, with no clear D. The starting material was CD4+ T cells sorted from blood, obtained at week 4, from a patient treated with tofacitinib. In nucleotides, the CDR3 is TGTGCCAGCAGTGAAACCCATCGGGAATCACCCCTCCACTTT. Its protein is CASSETHRESPLHF.